This is a list of T cell receptor beta chains from one sample in a study of T-cell memory formation after mild COVID-19. TCRdb reprocessed the 5' RACE reads via MiXCR and lists one record per CDR3 protein. Of over 350,000 distinct CDR3 sequences listed, roughly 15% are singletons. The specimen was PBMCs or a T cell subset sorted from them (not recorded which). The receptor set was obtained from a man younger than 30 who had mild COVID-19 (a few samples of this study predate the infection). Cell type and time point are not known. The CDR3 runs from the conserved cysteine through the conserved F or W. D genes are given only for firm matches. Where a row states a size, it is once, few, many or the class of an expanded clone; other rows omit it.

cdr3_nt cdr3_aa j_call clone_size v_call d_call
TGCAGTGCTAGACGGGTCGGTCTGGGGGATGGCACTGAAGCTTTCTTT CSARRVGLGDGTEAFF TRBJ1-1 few TRBV20-1 .
TGTGCCAGCAGGCTAGCGGGGGATAGTTACAATGAGCAGTTCTTC CASRLAGDSYNEQFF TRBJ2-1 few TRBV3-1 TRBD2
TGCGCCAGCAGCCGAGTTGAACAGGGTAATGAAGCTTTCTTT CASSRVEQGNEAFF TRBJ1-1 many TRBV4-3 .
TGTGCCAGCAGTTTCCGGCCAGATAATTCACCCCTCCACTTT CASSFRPDNSPLHF TRBJ1-6 . TRBV12-3/TRBV12-4 .
TGTGCCAGCAGCTCCCAGGACAGATACTATGGCTACACCTTC CASSSQDRYYGYTF TRBJ1-2 few TRBV7-8 .
TGCGCCAGCAGCCCAACTTGGCCGCAGGAAGAAAACATTCAGTACTTC CASSPTWPQEENIQYF TRBJ2-4 . TRBV4-1 .
TGTGCCAGCTCCAGGGTGCCCCAAGAGACCCAGTACTTC CASSRVPQETQYF TRBJ2-5 many TRBV7-9 .
TGTGCCAGCAGTCGGGGACTTTTGGGCACTGAGCAGTTCTTC CASSRGLLGTEQFF TRBJ2-1 few TRBV6-5 .
TGCAGTGCTAGAGATCAAAGGGGGCGTGGGGAAAAACTGTTTTTT CSARDQRGRGEKLFF TRBJ1-4 few TRBV20-1 TRBD1
TGTGCCAGCAGCCCCAATTCGGGGACGGGGAACACCGGGGAGCTGTTTTTT CASSPNSGTGNTGELFF TRBJ2-2 . TRBV7-2 .
TGCAGCGTTGAAGGTGGGGGACCCTACGAGCAGTACTTC CSVEGGGPYEQYF TRBJ2-7 . TRBV29-1 .